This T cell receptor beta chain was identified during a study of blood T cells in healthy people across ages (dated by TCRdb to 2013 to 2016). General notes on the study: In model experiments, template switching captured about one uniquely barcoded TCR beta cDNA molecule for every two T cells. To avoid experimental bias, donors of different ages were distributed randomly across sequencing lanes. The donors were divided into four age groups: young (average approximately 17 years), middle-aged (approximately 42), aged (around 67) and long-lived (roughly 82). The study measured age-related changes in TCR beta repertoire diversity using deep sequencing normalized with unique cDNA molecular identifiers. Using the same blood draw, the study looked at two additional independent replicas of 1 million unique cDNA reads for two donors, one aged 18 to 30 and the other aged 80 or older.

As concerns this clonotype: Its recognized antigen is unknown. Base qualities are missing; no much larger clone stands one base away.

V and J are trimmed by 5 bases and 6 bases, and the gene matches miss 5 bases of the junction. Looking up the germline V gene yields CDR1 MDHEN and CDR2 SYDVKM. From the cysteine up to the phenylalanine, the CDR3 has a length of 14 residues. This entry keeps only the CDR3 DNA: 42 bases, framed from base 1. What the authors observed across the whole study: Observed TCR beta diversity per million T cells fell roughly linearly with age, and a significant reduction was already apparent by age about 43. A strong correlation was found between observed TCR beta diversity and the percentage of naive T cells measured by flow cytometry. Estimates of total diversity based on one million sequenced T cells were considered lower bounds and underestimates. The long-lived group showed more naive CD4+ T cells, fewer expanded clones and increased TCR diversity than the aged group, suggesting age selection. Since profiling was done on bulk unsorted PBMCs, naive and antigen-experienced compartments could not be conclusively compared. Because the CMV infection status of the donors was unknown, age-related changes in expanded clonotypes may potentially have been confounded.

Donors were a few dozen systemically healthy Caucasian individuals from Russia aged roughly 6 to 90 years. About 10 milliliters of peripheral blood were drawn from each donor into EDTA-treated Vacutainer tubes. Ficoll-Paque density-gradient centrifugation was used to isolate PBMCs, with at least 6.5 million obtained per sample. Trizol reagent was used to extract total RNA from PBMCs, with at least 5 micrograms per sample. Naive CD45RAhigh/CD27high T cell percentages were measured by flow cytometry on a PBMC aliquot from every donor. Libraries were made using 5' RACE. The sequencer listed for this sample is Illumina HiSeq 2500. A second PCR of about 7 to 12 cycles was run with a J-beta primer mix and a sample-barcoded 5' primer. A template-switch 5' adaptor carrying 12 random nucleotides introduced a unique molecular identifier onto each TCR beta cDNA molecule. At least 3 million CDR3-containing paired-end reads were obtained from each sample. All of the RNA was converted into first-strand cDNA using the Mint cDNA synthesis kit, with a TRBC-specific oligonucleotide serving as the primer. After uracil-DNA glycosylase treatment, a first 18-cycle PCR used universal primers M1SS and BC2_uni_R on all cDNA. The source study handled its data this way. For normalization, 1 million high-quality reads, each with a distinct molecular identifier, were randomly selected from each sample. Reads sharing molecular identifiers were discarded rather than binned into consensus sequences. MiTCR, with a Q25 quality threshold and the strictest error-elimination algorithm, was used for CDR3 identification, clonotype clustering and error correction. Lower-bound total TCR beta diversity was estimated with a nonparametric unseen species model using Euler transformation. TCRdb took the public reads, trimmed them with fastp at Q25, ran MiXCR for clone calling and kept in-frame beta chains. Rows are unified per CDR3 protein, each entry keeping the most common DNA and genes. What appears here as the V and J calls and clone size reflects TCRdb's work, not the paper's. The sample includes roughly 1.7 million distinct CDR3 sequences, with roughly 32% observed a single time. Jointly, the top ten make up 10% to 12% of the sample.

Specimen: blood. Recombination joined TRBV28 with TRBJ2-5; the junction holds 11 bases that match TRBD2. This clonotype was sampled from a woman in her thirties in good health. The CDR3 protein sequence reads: CASSPLAGGQTQYF. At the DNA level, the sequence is TGTGCCAGCAGTCCCCTAGCGGGGGGTCAGACCCAGTACTTC. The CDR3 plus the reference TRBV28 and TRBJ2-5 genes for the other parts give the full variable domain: DVKVTQSSRYLVKRTGEKVFLECVQDMDHENMFWYRQDPGLGLRLIYFSYDVKMKEKGDIPEGYSVSREKKERFSLILESASTNQTSMYLCASSPLAGGQTQYFGPGTRLLVL.